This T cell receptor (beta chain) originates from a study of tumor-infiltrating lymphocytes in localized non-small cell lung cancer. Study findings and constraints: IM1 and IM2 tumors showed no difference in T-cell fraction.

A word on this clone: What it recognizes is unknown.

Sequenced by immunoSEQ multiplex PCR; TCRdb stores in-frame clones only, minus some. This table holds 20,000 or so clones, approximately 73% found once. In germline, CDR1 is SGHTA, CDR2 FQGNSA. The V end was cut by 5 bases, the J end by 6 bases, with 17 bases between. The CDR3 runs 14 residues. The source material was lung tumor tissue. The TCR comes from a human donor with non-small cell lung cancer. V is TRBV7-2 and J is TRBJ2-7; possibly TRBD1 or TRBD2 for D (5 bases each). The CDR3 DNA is TGTGCCAGCAGCACCGGGACGCGGGCCGGCGAGCAGTACTTC. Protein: CASSTGTRAGEQYF.